This TCR beta chain was recovered during a study of CD8+ T cells in alopecia areata. Broader study findings: Baseline CD8+ expansion's link to response remains uncertain, as there was one nonresponder.

Remarks on this clone: Its specificity is not known.

Documented treatment: oral pan-JAK inhibitor, 5-10 mg twice daily. Sequencing relied on a cDNA template that was reverse transcribed from extracted RNA. Data came from immunoSEQ multiplex PCR; TCRdb stores just in-frame clones and leaves some out. The table has about 200,000 clones, less than 75% seen once. The CDR3 runs 15 residues. V dropped 1 base and J dropped 8 bases, with 16 bases sitting between them. CDR1 ENHRY and CDR2 SYGVKD come from the germline V gene. This TCR was recovered from a human donor with alopecia areata. This chain connects TRBV10-3 to TRBJ2-3; TRBD2 is a possible D gene (8 bases). The sequenced sample was CD4+ T cells sorted from blood, obtained at week 4, from a patient treated with tofacitinib. CDR3: CAISEWGLGGRTQYF. CDR3 in DNA: TGTGCCATCAGTGAGTGGGGACTAGGGGGCCGTACGCAGTATTTT.